This is a list of T cell receptor beta chains from one sample in a study of cytomegalovirus exposure and HLA in healthy donors. The repertoire was sequenced with immunoSEQ multiplex PCR; TCRdb's copy has only in-frame clones and lacks some. The sample comprises 80,000 to 100,000 clones, approximately 78% of which are singletons, and roughly 1.4% rests with the top ten. Sequences were obtained from PBMCs. The receptors were gathered from a man aged 35-49 years in good health and CMV-seronegative. The CDR3 runs from the conserved cysteine through the conserved F or W. D genes are given only for firm matches. Clone size is given for some rows only: seen once, a few or many times, or a class if the clone is expanded.

size | J | D | V | length | CDR3 | DNA
- | TRBJ2-7 | - | TRBV5-1 | 15 | CASSLGMASDYEQYF | TGCGCCAGCAGCTTGGGAATGGCTAGCGACTACGAGCAGTACTTC
- | TRBJ1-2 | - | TRBV9 | 14 | CASSVAGNRGGYTF | TGTGCCAGCAGCGTAGCGGGGAACCGAGGTGGCTACACCTTC
- | TRBJ1-6 | - | TRBV6-1 | 13 | CASSEARASPLHF | TGTGCCAGCAGTGAAGCAAGAGCTTCACCCCTCCACTTT
few | TRBJ1-5 | - | TRBV15 | 15 | CATSRSPSREQPQHF | TGTGCCACCAGCAGATCCCCATCCCGGGAGCAGCCCCAGCATTTT
- | TRBJ2-7 | - | TRBV5-6 | 14 | CASSPLMGGYEQYF | TGTGCCAGCAGTCCGCTTATGGGGGGTTACGAGCAGTACTTC
- | TRBJ2-2 | TRBD1 | TRBV6-5 | 16 | CASSYSWTGRAGELFF | TGTGCCAGCAGTTACTCTTGGACAGGGCGCGCCGGGGAGCTGTTTTTT
once | TRBJ2-7 | TRBD1 | TRBV5-5 | 15 | CASSSPNRGKYEQYF | TGTGCCAGCAGCTCACCCAACAGGGGGAAGTACGAGCAGTACTTC
once | TRBJ1-2 | - | TRBV7-2 | 17 | CASSLSEVRVSNYGYTF | TGTGCCAGCAGCTTAAGCGAGGTTCGCGTGTCTAACTATGGCTACACCTTC
- | TRBJ2-7 | - | TRBV5-4 | 14 | CASSLLSTRGEQYF | TGTGCCAGCAGCCTATTGTCGACTCGAGGCGAGCAGTACTTC
- | TRBJ2-5 | - | TRBV10-1 | 15 | CASSESRLEQETQYF | TGCGCCAGCAGTGAATCCCGACTAGAGCAAGAGACCCAGTACTTC
- | TRBJ1-4 | - | TRBV14 | 15 | CASSQEEAVNEKLFF | TGTGCCAGCAGCCAGGAGGAGGCCGTTAATGAAAAACTGTTTTTT
once | TRBJ1-3 | - | TRBV11-2 | 16 | CASSLNSFRAGNTIYF | TGTGCCAGCAGCTTAAACAGCTTCAGAGCTGGAAACACCATATATTTT